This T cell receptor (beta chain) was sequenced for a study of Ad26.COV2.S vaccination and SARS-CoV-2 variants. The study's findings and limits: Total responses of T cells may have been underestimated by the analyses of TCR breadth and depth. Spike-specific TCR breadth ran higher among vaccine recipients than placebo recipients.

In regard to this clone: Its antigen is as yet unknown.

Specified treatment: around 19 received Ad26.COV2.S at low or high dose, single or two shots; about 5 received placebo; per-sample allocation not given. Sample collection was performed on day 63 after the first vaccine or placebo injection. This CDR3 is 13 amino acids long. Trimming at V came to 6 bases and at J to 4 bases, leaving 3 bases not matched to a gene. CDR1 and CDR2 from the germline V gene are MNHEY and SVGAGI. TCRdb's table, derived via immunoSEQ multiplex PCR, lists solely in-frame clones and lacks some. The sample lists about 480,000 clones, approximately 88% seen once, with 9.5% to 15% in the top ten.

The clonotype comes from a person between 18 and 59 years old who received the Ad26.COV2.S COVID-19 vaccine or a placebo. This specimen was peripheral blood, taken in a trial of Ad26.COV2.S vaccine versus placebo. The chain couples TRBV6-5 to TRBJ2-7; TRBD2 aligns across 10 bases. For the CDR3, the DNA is TGTGCCAGCAGAGCTAGCGGGAGTTACGAGCAGTACTTC. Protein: CASRASGSYEQYF.